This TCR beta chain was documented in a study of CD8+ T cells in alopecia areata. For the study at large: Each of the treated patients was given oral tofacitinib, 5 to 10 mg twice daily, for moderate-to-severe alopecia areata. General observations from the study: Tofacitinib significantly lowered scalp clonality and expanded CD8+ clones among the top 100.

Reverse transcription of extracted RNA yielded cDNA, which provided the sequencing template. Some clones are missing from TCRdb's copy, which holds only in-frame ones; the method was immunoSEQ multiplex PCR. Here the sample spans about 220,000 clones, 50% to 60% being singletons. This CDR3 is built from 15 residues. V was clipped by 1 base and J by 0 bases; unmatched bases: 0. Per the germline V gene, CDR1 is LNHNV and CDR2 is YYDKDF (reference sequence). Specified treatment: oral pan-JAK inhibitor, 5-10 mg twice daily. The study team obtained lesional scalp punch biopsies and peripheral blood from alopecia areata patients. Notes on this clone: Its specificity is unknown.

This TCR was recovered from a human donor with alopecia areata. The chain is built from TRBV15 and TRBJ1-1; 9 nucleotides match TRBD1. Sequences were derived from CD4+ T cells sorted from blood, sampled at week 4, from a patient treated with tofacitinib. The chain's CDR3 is CATSRGDRVNTEAFF. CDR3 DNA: TGTGCCACCAGCAGAGGGGACAGGGTGAACACTGAAGCTTTCTTT.